This T cell receptor (beta chain) was captured in a study of T cell repertoires in cytomegalovirus infection. As for the study in general: CMV infection together with matching HLA type was indicated by public TCR beta signatures.

There are a few counts of this clonotype. The antigen remains unidentified. TCRdb analysed the reads with MiXCR anew, one entry per CDR3 protein. The repertoire holds fewer than 550,000 distinct CDR3 sequences, with 16% as singletons. The CDR3 covers 14 residues. CDR1 and CDR2 from the germline V gene are MDHEN and SYDVKM. The germline V and J ends were trimmed by 4 bases and 1 base, with 10 bases remaining between them. Study-level points and caveats: The ex vivo response showed dominance by HLA-C-restricted CMV-specific TCR beta clonotypes. Totalled public TCR beta family frequency picked out people who carried CMV plus the relevant HLA.

Sequencing input: CD8+ T cells from PBMCs. The genes are TRBV28 and TRBJ1-1; no reliable D call. The origin of this receptor is a human donor in good health (CMV status not recorded). Some clones in this sample may be carry-over from other donors' samples. The CDR3 DNA reads TGTGCCAGCAGTTACGAGACGGAGAACACTGAAGCTTTCTTT. This gives the protein CASSYETENTEAFF.